The 22 T cell receptor beta chains listed next were all sequenced from one sample in a study of blood T cell repertoires in COVID-19. Sequencing used immunoSEQ multiplex PCR; TCRdb keeps in-frame clones, though not all of them. The sample includes around 95,000 clones, 75% to 95% of them seen just once. The sequencing sample was made of peripheral blood. The receptor source for this set is a man aged 50-60 years with acute or convalescent COVID-19.

This chain connects TRBV4-1 to TRBJ1-5; D remains ambiguous. Germline lookup yields CDR1 MGHRA and CDR2 YSYEKL. The germline V and J ends were trimmed by 2 bases and 4 bases, with 18 bases remaining between them. This CDR3 is 17 amino acids long. DNA for the CDR3: TGCGCCAGCAGCCAAAGAGACGGGGTGATGGGTAATCAGCCCCAGCATTTT. Translating gives CASSQRDGVMGNQPQHF.

In this sample, this clone turned up once. This chain uses TRBV11-2 with TRBJ2-2; possibly TRBD1 for D (6 bases). The CDR3 has 15 residues. Germline assignment: CDR1 SGHAT and CDR2 FQNNGV. V lost 1 base to trimming and J lost 7 bases, with 13 bases between them. CDR3 region: CASSLVVGAGGELFF. The CDR3 DNA follows: TGTGCCAGCAGCTTAGTCGTGGGGGCCGGCGGGGAGCTGTTTTTT. Together with reference TRBV11-2 and TRBJ2-2, the CDR3 gives the full variable domain: EAGVAQSPRYKIIEKRQSVAFWCNPISGHATLYWYQQILGQGPKLLIQFQNNGVVDDSQLPKDRFSAERLKGVDSTLKIQPAKLEDSAVYLCASSLVVGAGGELFFGEGSRLTVL.

The gene calls are TRBV2 and TRBJ2-7; 9 bases are shared with TRBD2. The CDR3 consists of 15 residues. Germline assignment: CDR1 SNHLY and CDR2 FYNNEI. The V gene end was trimmed by 1 base and the J gene end by 0 bases; junction bases not matched to a gene: 1. CDR3 DNA sequence: TGTGCCAGCAGTGAAGGCGGGAGGGGCTCCTACGAGCAGTACTTC. Amino acid sequence: CASSEGGRGSYEQYF.

The chain uses TRBV10-2 and TRBJ1-5; 9 bases are shared with TRBD1. The CDR3 loop spans 16 amino acids. Germline V CDR1 and CDR2: WSHSY, SAAADI. V trimming: 6 bases; J trimming: 1 base; junction bases outside the gene matches: 7. The DNA of the CDR3 is TGCGCCAGCAGGGACAGGGGTTGGGGGAGCAATCAGCCCCAGCATTTT. This codes for CASRDRGWGSNQPQHF.

The J gene is TRBJ1-1, the V gene TRBV2; 7 nucleotides line up with TRBD1. This CDR3 contains 14 residues. With 4 bases clipped from V and 5 bases from J, the junction kept 7 bases outside the gene matches. Germline CDR1 is SNHLY and CDR2 is FYNNEI. CDR3 sequence: CASSGARGQTEAFF. The DNA of the CDR3 is TGTGCCAGCAGTGGTGCTAGGGGGCAGACTGAAGCTTTCTTT. Full variable domain (rest looked up from reference TRBV2 and TRBJ1-1): EPEVTQTPSHQVTQMGQEVILRCVPISNHLYFYWYRQILGQKVEFLVSFYNNEISEKSEIFDDQFSVERPDGSNFTLKIRSTKLEDSAMYFCASSGARGQTEAFFGQGTRLTVV.

The chain combines TRBV27 with TRBJ1-4, with 10 bases fitting TRBD1. The length of the CDR3 is 16 residues. Per germline, CDR1 MNHEY and CDR2 SMNVEV (reference sequence). J lost 4 bases, V lost 4 bases, and 6 bases had no gene match. The DNA of the CDR3 is TGTGCCAGCAGTTCGACAGGGGGCGCTGATAATGAAAAACTGTTTTTT. This translates into CASSSTGGADNEKLFF.

A single count supports this clone. J is TRBJ1-1 and V is TRBV11-2, with D perhaps matching TRBD1 (6 bases). V was cut by 5 bases and J by 5 bases, with 21 bases left in between. The CDR3 sequence is 16 residues long. CDR1 and CDR2 (germline): SGHAT, FQNNGV. The CDR3 sequence: CASSPEVGAVGTEAFF. CDR3 DNA: TGTGCCAGCAGCCCCGAGGTGGGGGCGGTAGGGACTGAAGCTTTCTTT.

The table lists this clone with a count of one. The J gene is TRBJ2-2, the V gene TRBV2, with D maybe TRBD2 (5 bases). The CDR3 loop spans 14 amino acids. From germline, CDR1 is SNHLY and CDR2 FYNNEI. V was trimmed by 6 bases and J by 1 base, leaving 9 bases between them. CDR3 amino acids: CASRAGMNTGELFF. CDR3 DNA sequence: TGTGCCAGCAGGGCCGGGATGAACACCGGGGAGCTGTTTTTT.

The chain combines TRBV3-1 (or the pseudogene TRBV3-2) with TRBJ2-3, with D possibly matching TRBD1 (5 bases). V was cut by 4 bases and J by 2 bases, with 16 bases left in between. This CDR3 contains 16 residues. Germline CDR1 is LGHDT and CDR2 is YNNKEL (reference sequence). CDR3 in DNA: TGTGCCAGCAGCCCGAAACCTAGGGGCGCCACAGATACGCAGTATTTT. Protein product: CASSPKPRGATDTQYF.

The chain combines TRBV18 with TRBJ1-5, with D hard to call. This CDR3 has 15 residues. Germline loops: CDR1 KGHSH, CDR2 LQKENI. The germline V and J ends were trimmed by 2 bases and 1 base, with 9 bases remaining between them. CDR3 in amino acids: CASSPGPGSNQPQHF. The CDR3 nucleotides read TGTGCCAGCTCACCAGGGCCGGGGAGCAATCAGCCCCAGCATTTT.

The genes are TRBV11-2 and TRBJ2-1, with a possible D match to TRBD2 (6 bases). This CDR3 is 12 amino acids long. Per germline, CDR1 SGHAT and CDR2 FQNNGV. Trimming pared 7 bases from V and 6 bases from J, leaving 10 bases between. The CDR3 sequence is CASKSSGNEQFF. The CDR3 region has the DNA TGTGCCAGCAAGAGTAGCGGCAATGAGCAGTTCTTC.

The V gene is TRBV4-1, the J gene TRBJ2-2; 7 bases are shared with TRBD1. The CDR3 covers 15 residues. Germline V gene data show CDR1 as MGHRA and CDR2 as YSYEKL. The V segment lost 0 bases and the J segment 5 bases; nucleotides outside the gene matches: 3. This chain's CDR3 is CASSQEGGWTGELFF. CDR3 sequence (DNA): TGCGCCAGCAGCCAAGAAGGGGGCTGGACCGGGGAGCTGTTTTTT.

The chain is built from TRBV2 and TRBJ2-4; TRBD1 might be the D (6 bases). Germline CDR1 is SNHLY and CDR2 is FYNNEI. V lost 4 bases to trimming and J lost 2 bases, with 21 bases between them. The CDR3 is 18 residues long. In DNA, the CDR3 is TGTGCCAGCAGTGGACTCCCGACTGCAGGGGAAACCAAAAACATTCAGTACTTC. It yields the protein CASSGLPTAGETKNIQYF.

This clone was observed a single time. The chain couples TRBV19 to TRBJ2-3; 7 bases fit TRBD1. The CDR3 spans 13 residues. V gave up 3 bases and J gave up 4 bases; unmatched junction bases: 1. Germline V gene sequence: CDR1 LNHDA, CDR2 SQIVND (reference sequence). CDR3 protein: CASSIDRADTQYF. The CDR3, as DNA: TGTGCCAGTAGTATCGACAGGGCAGATACGCAGTATTTT. The full variable domain, in which reference TRBV19 and TRBJ2-3 provide the parts outside the CDR3, is DGGITQSPKYLFRKEGQNVTLSCEQNLNHDAMYWYRQDPGQGLRLIYYSQIVNDFQKGDIAEGYSVSREKKESFPLTVTSAQKNPTAFYLCASSIDRADTQYFGPGTRLTVL.

This clone was seen more than once but under ten times. V usage is TRBV7-9 and J usage is TRBJ2-7, with TRBD1 identical over 7 bases. V lost 1 base and J lost 0; bases outside the gene matches: 3. The CDR3 has 15 amino acids. Germline values: CDR1 SEHNR, CDR2 FQNEAQ (reference sequence). The CDR3 region has the DNA TGTGCCAGCAGCTTAGTTGGACAGGACTCCTACGAGCAGTACTTC. This codes for CASSLVGQDSYEQYF. The whole variable domain, remainder taken from reference TRBV7-9 and TRBJ2-7, is DTGVSQNPRHKITKRGQNVTFRCDPISEHNRLYWYRQTLGQGPEFLTYFQNEAQLEKSRLLSDRFSAERPKGSFSTLEIQRTEQGDSAMYLCASSLVGQDSYEQYFGPGTRLTVT.

This clone came up a few times. The same CDR3 also results from other DNA sequences found in this sample. The chain uses TRBV19 and TRBJ2-1; 8 bases agree with TRBD2. There are 15 residues in the CDR3. J lost 8 bases, V lost 1 base, and 7 bases had no gene match. Germline CDR1 is LNHDA and CDR2 is SQIVND (reference sequence). CDR3 loop: CASSIGLAGGDEQFF. The CDR3 nucleotides are TGTGCCAGTAGTATAGGGCTAGCGGGCGGGGATGAGCAGTTCTTC. The full variable domain, completed using reference TRBV19 and TRBJ2-1, is DGGITQSPKYLFRKEGQNVTLSCEQNLNHDAMYWYRQDPGQGLRLIYYSQIVNDFQKGDIAEGYSVSREKKESFPLTVTSAQKNPTAFYLCASSIGLAGGDEQFFGPGTRLTVL.

The CDR3 DNA sequence: TGTGCCAGCAGTTTACGACAGATCCCCGGGCCGGAAAACTATGGCTACACCTTC. Residues: CASSLRQIPGPENYGYTF. The chain recombines TRBV27 with TRBJ1-2; a weak D match, TRBD1 (5 bases). Germline CDR1 is MNHEY and CDR2 is SMNVEV (reference sequence). Trimming took 2 bases from V and 2 from J, leaving 21 bases between them. The CDR3 loop spans 18 amino acids.

The count of this clone is one. The chain employs TRBV19 and TRBJ1-5; weak D call: TRBD1 (5 bases). This CDR3 region has 14 residues. V was clipped by 9 bases and J by 2 bases, with 14 bases between them. The V gene's germline CDR1 is LNHDA and CDR2 SQIVND (reference sequence). The DNA for the CDR3 is TGTGCCAGCTACGGTTCGGGGGGCAATCAGCCCCAGCATTTT. This sequence encodes CASYGSGGNQPQHF.

This clone has a single count. A read error may account for a junction end that differs from germline. The chain employs TRBV7-2 and TRBJ2-3; 7 bases are shared with TRBD2. CDR1 SGHTA and CDR2 FQGNSA come from the germline V gene. This CDR3 is 16 amino acids long. This CDR3 reads CASNLQSSGYTDTQYF. In DNA, the CDR3 is TGTGCCAGCAACTTACAATCTAGCGGATACACAGATACGCAGTATTTT.

The chain carries TRBV30 and TRBJ1-5; D not certain. V was clipped by 5 bases and J by 0 bases, with 17 bases between them. The length of the CDR3 is 16 residues. The germline V gene has CDR1 GTSNPN and CDR2 SVGIG (reference sequence). CDR3 nucleotides: TGTGCCTGGTCAACCCCCCCAGAATATAGCAATCAGCCCCAGCATTTT. Translated, it gives CAWSTPPEYSNQPQHF.

Only one count was recorded for this clone. The chain recombines TRBV9 with TRBJ2-7; 11 bases are a match to TRBD2. CDR3 length equals 16 residues. Trimming took 3 bases from V and 4 from J; bases not matched to a gene: 9. Germline V gene data show CDR1 as SGDLS and CDR2 as YYNGEE. The CDR3 loop reads CASSASFSGRGYEQYF. The CDR3 DNA reads TGTGCCAGCAGCGCCAGCTTTAGCGGGAGGGGGTACGAGCAGTACTTC.

V gene TRBV9 combines with J gene TRBJ1-2; D perhaps matches TRBD1 (5 bases). Germline assignment: CDR1 SGDLS and CDR2 YYNGEE. CDR3 size: 11 residues. V was shortened by 7 bases and J by 5 bases, with 9 bases between the two germline ends. The CDR3 DNA follows: TGTGCCAGCGGGGGGGTATATGGCTACACCTTC. Translated, it gives CASGGVYGYTF.